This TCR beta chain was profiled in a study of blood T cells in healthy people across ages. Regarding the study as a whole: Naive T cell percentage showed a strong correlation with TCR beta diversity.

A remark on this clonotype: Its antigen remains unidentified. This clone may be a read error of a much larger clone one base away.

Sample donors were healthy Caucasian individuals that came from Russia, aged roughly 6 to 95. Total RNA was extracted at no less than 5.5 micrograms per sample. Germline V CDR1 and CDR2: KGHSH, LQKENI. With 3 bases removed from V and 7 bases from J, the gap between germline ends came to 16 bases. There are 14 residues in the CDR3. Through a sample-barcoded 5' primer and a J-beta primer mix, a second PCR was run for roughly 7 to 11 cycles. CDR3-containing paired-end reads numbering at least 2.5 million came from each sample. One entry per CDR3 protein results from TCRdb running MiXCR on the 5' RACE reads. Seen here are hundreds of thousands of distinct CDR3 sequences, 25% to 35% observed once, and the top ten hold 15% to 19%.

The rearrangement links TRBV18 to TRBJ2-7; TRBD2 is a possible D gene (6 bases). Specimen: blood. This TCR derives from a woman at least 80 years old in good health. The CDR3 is CASSPGTAYNEQYF. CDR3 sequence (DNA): TGTGCCAGCTCACCCGGGACTGCGTACAATGAGCAGTACTTC.